These 26 T cell receptor beta chains originate from one sample sequenced in a study of T cells after yellow fever vaccination. TCRdb fed the 5' RACE reads into MiXCR, producing one record per CDR3 protein. The profile shows just over 250,000 distinct CDR3 sequences, around 5.2% of them singletons. The sample here was CD4+ T cells sorted from PBMCs, taken on the day of the yellow fever booster vaccination. The receptors derive from a man between 18 and 29 years old who received the YFV17D yellow fever vaccine.

The chain couples TRBV6-1 to TRBJ1-5; a weak D match, TRBD1 (5 bases). CDR3 length: 14 residues. V shed 0 bases and J shed 9 bases, with 12 bases lying between them. Per germline, CDR1 MNHNS and CDR2 SASEGT. CDR3 nucleotides: TGTGCCAGCAGTGAAGCAGGGACGGAGGGGCCCCAGCATTTT. It is translated as CASSEAGTEGPQHF.

The V and J genes are TRBV12-5 and TRBJ2-5; 12 bases line up with TRBD1. Germline loops: CDR1 LGHNT, CDR2 FRNRAP. Losses at the gene ends were 8 bases for V and 5 bases for J; bases not matched to a gene: 9. CDR3 length: 15 residues. The DNA for the CDR3 is TGTGCTAGTACCAAGGGACAGGGGGCGTTTGAGACCCAGTACTTC. Its translation is CASTKGQGAFETQYF.

Concerning this clonotype itself: The junction differs from germline at one of its ends, possibly a read error. This rearrangement joins TRBV5-4 to TRBJ2-1; D gene ambiguous. Per germline, CDR1 SGHNT and CDR2 YYREEE (reference sequence). CDR3 length: 14 amino acids. CDR3 region: CASSLDGPYNEQFF. The CDR3 bases are TGTGCCAGCAGTTTGGACGGTCCCTACAATGAGCAGTTCTTC.

The chain employs TRBV30 and TRBJ1-5; D not certain. V was trimmed by 0 bases and J by 7 bases, leaving 13 bases between them. This CDR3 comprises 14 residues. CDR1 GTSNPN and CDR2 SVGIG come from the germline V gene (reference sequence). The CDR3 nucleotides read TGTGCCTGGAGTGTCGAAACACTGGGGCAGCCCCAGCATTTT. This translates into CAWSVETLGQPQHF.

This clonotype appeared many times. The chain is built from TRBV4-2 and TRBJ1-2; 8 bases agree with TRBD1. Germline lookup yields CDR1 LGHNA and CDR2 YNFKEQ. The V gene end was trimmed by 0 bases and the J gene end by 8 bases; junction bases not matched to a gene: 2. The CDR3 is 13 residues long. The CDR3 protein is CASSQDRTGGYTF. The DNA for the CDR3 is TGTGCCAGCAGCCAAGATCGGACAGGGGGCTACACCTTC.

This clonotype was counted only a few times. The chain is built from TRBV15 and TRBJ1-6; 7 bases match TRBD1. The trim removed 1 base at V and 8 bases at J, leaving 5 bases unmatched. The CDR3 consists of 15 residues. Germline V gene sequence: CDR1 LNHNV, CDR2 YYDKDF (reference sequence). Here the CDR3 DNA reads TGTGCCACCAGCAGAGTTGGGACAGAGGATTCACCCCTCCACTTT. Translated: CATSRVGTEDSPLHF.

The genes are TRBV7-3 and TRBJ2-7; D is ambiguous. V gave up 0 bases and J gave up 0 bases, with 12 bases separating them. This CDR3 spans 16 amino acids. Germline V gives CDR1 SGHTA, CDR2 FQGTGA. CDR3 nucleotide sequence: TGTGCCAGCAGCTTAACCTCAGGCAGCAGCTCCTACGAGCAGTACTTC. It yields the protein CASSLTSGSSSYEQYF.

Only a few counts were recorded for this clonotype. The J gene is TRBJ2-5, the V gene TRBV6-6, with D possibly matching TRBD1 (5 bases). CDR3 length equals 15 residues. Germline values: CDR1 MNHNY, CDR2 SVGAGI (reference sequence). Trimming stripped 7 bases from V and 0 bases from J, with 15 bases between. CDR3 protein: CASKMDTNHQETQYF. The CDR3 DNA reads TGTGCCAGCAAAATGGACACTAACCACCAAGAGACCCAGTACTTC.

The rearrangement links TRBV14 to TRBJ2-3; 7 positions match TRBD2. Trimming cost V 3 bases and J 1 base; bases outside gene matches: 13. CDR3 length: 18 residues. The germline CDR1 and CDR2 sequences are SGHDN and FVKESK. The CDR3 nucleotides read TGTGCCAGCAGCCACAAGCCCCATAGCGGGTGGGGCACAGATACGCAGTATTTT. The encoded protein is CASSHKPHSGWGTDTQYF.

This clonotype was observed at least ten times. The CDR3, as DNA: TGTGCCAGCAGTGGGGCCCGGGGGGGAACGAACACTGAAGCTTTCTTT. Its protein is CASSGARGGTNTEAFF. This rearrangement joins TRBV7-2 to TRBJ1-1, with a possible D match to TRBD1 (5 bases). The CDR3 sequence is 16 residues long. V gave up 6 bases and J gave up 1 base, with 18 bases separating them. Germline V lookup: CDR1 SGHTA, CDR2 FQGNSA.

This clonotype was detected once. The rearrangement joins TRBV29-1 to TRBJ2-1; D not resolved. This CDR3 is 11 amino acids long. V was shortened by 4 bases and J by 4 bases, with 5 bases between the two germline ends. Germline CDR1 and CDR2: SQVTM and ANQGSEA. DNA for the CDR3: TGCAGCGTTGGTCGTTACAATGAGCAGTTCTTC. Its protein is CSVGRYNEQFF.

This clonotype was picked up many times. This chain joins TRBV2 and TRBJ2-4; 7 bases are shared with TRBD1. CDR1 is SNHLY, CDR2 FYNNEI, per germline. Unmatched junction bases numbered 6, after V lost 4 bases and J lost 0 bases. This CDR3 comprises 16 residues. The CDR3: CASSGLGGRAKNIQYF. CDR3 nucleotides: TGTGCCAGCAGTGGGCTAGGGGGCCGAGCCAAAAACATTCAGTACTTC.

This clonotype has at least ten counts. This chain uses TRBV5-1 with TRBJ2-3; D possibly corresponds to TRBD2 (6 bases). The V end was cut by 1 base, the J end by 6 bases, with 15 bases between. The germline V gene encodes CDR1 SGHRS and CDR2 YFSETQ. This CDR3 region has 15 residues. In nucleotides, the CDR3 is TGCGCCAGCAGCTTGTCGGGGTCACGGGAGGATACGCAGTATTTT. As protein: CASSLSGSREDTQYF. Based on the CDR3 plus reference TRBV5-1 and TRBJ2-3, the full variable domain is KAGVTQTPRYLIKTRGQQVTLSCSPISGHRSVSWYQQTPGQGLQFLFEYFSETQRNKGNFPGRFSGRQFSNSRSEMNVSTLELGDSALYLCASSLSGSREDTQYFGPGTRLTVL.

CDR3 DNA sequence: TGTGCCAGCAGAGAACCGGGACTCACAAATTCACCCCTCCACTTT. Protein sequence: CASREPGLTNSPLHF. The chain joins TRBV25-1 to TRBJ1-6, with D possibly matching TRBD1 (5 bases). Trimming left V 6 bases short and J 7 bases short, with 16 bases between. The CDR3 has 15 amino acids. CDR1 and CDR2 from the germline V gene are MGHDK and SYGVNS.

This clonotype has at least ten counts. The chain joins TRBV29-1 to TRBJ1-4; tentative D call: TRBD1 (5 bases). The germline gives CDR1 SQVTM, CDR2 ANQGSEA. Trimming removed 6 bases at V and 2 bases at J, with 10 bases between. The CDR3 is 13 residues long. The CDR3 bases are TGCAGCGTCCGTGGGGGGACTAATGAAAAACTGTTTTTT. Translating it yields CSVRGGTNEKLFF.

This clonotype was seen many times. The V gene is TRBV7-8, the J gene TRBJ1-5; D is unresolved. This CDR3 has 15 amino acids. V lost 2 bases, J lost 7 bases, and 15 bases lay in between. CDR1 and CDR2 from the germline V gene are SGHVS and FQNEAQ. Here the CDR3 reads CASSLLGSSGQPQHF. The CDR3 DNA reads as TGTGCCAGCAGCTTACTAGGCAGCTCGGGCCAGCCCCAGCATTTT.

This clonotype came up many times. This rearrangement joins TRBV10-3 to TRBJ1-6, with TRBD1 identical over 7 bases. V trimming: 3 bases; J trimming: 9 bases; junction bases outside the gene matches: 11. The CDR3 is 16 residues long. In germline, CDR1 is ENHRY, CDR2 SYGVKD. This CDR3 is CAISEEEGGAGSPLHF. CDR3 DNA sequence: TGTGCCATCAGTGAAGAAGAAGGGGGCGCCGGTTCACCCCTCCACTTT.

This sequence joins TRBV5-4 and TRBJ1-6, with D hard to call. Per the germline V gene, CDR1 is SGHNT and CDR2 is YYREEE (reference sequence). CDR3 length: 15 residues. Trimming shortened V by 4 bases and J by 8 bases, and 16 bases separated the two germline ends. The chain's CDR3 is CASSPDPVNDSPLHF. CDR3 bases: TGTGCCAGCAGCCCTGACCCGGTGAACGATTCACCCCTCCACTTT.

This clonotype was counted only a few times. The CDR3 DNA sequence: TGTGCCAGCAGCCAAGATTGGCGGGGGGTATACGAGCAGTACTTC. It yields the protein CASSQDWRGVYEQYF. This chain joins TRBV4-2 and TRBJ2-7, with 8 bases matching TRBD2. The CDR3 is 15 amino acids. Trimming at V came to 0 bases and at J to 4 bases, leaving 5 bases not matched to a gene. Germline values: CDR1 LGHNA, CDR2 YNFKEQ.

This clonotype was observed at least ten times. The rearrangement joins TRBV20-1 to TRBJ1-2, with 8 bases identical to TRBD1. Germline lookup yields CDR1 DFQATT and CDR2 SNEGSKA (reference sequence). The CDR3 totals 14 residues. V shed 0 bases, J shed 12 bases, and the junction held 12 bases outside the gene matches. CDR3 sequence reads: CSARDIRDRLWHTF. The CDR3 nucleotides are TGCAGTGCTAGAGATATCCGGGACAGGTTATGGCACACCTTC.

V and J are TRBV12-3 or TRBV12-4 and TRBJ1-2; the D is unclear. The length of the CDR3 is 14 residues. Trimming cost V 2 bases and J 0 bases, with 7 bases left between them. The CDR3 loop is CASSLIPANYGYTF. CDR3 in DNA: TGTGCCAGCAGTTTAATTCCGGCTAACTATGGCTACACCTTC.

The chain employs TRBV5-1 and TRBJ1-3; no clear D gene. V was cut by 2 bases and J by 5 bases, with 11 bases left in between. This CDR3 has 14 residues. The germline gives CDR1 SGHRS, CDR2 YFSETQ. In DNA form, the CDR3 reads TGCGCCAGCAGCTTTCAAGGGAAGAGAAACACCATATATTTT. Amino acid sequence: CASSFQGKRNTIYF.

This clonotype has more than one count but fewer than ten. The chain has TRBV5-1 and TRBJ2-2, with 9 nucleotides matching TRBD2. Per the germline V gene, CDR1 is SGHRS and CDR2 is YFSETQ. Trimming removed 0 bases from V and 4 bases from J; junction bases left unmatched: 1. CDR3 length: 15 amino acids. The CDR3 is CASSLERGATGELFF. CDR3 nucleotides: TGCGCCAGCAGCTTGGAGCGGGGGGCCACCGGGGAGCTGTTTTTT.

This clonotype appeared a few times. The rearrangement links TRBV5-1 to TRBJ2-1; D is perhaps TRBD2 (6 bases). The V end lost 5 bases, the J end lost 5 bases, and 14 bases lay between the germline ends. CDR1 is SGHRS and CDR2 is YFSETQ in the germline V gene. This CDR3 region has 14 residues. CDR3 DNA: TGCGCCAGCAGTGACGGGGGTCCGAACAATGAGCAGTTCTTC. Residues: CASSDGGPNNEQFF. Drawing the rest from reference TRBV5-1 and TRBJ2-1, the complete variable domain is KAGVTQTPRYLIKTRGQQVTLSCSPISGHRSVSWYQQTPGQGLQFLFEYFSETQRNKGNFPGRFSGRQFSNSRSEMNVSTLELGDSALYLCASSDGGPNNEQFFGPGTRLTVL.

This clonotype was found many times. CDR3 sequence: CASSLLGRTDQPQHF. In nucleotides, the CDR3 is TGTGCCAGCAGCTTGTTGGGCAGGACCGATCAGCCCCAGCATTTT. The rearrangement joins TRBV7-2 to TRBJ1-5; unclear D gene. Trimming removed 3 bases from V and 5 bases from J, with 14 bases in between. In germline, CDR1 is SGHTA, CDR2 FQGNSA. The CDR3 contains 15 residues.

The rearrangement links TRBV3-1 to TRBJ2-5, with 7 bases that match TRBD2. The CDR3 contains 13 residues. Germline CDR1 reads LGHDT; CDR2 reads YNNKEL (reference sequence). V shed 3 bases, J shed 5 bases, and the junction held 3 bases outside the gene matches. The DNA for the CDR3 is TGTGCCAGCAGCCAGGAGGGAGGGGAGACCCAGTACTTC. It is translated as CASSQEGGETQYF.